This note documents a single TCR beta chain sequence. Its antigen is currently unknown. This entry comes from a study of vaccination and CD4 T cells after COVID-19. On the study more broadly: Investigators stimulated cells with overlapping spike peptides drawn from SARS-CoV-2, HCoV-NL63, HCoV-OC43 and HCoV-229E.

Germline CDR1 reads SQVTM; CDR2 reads ANQGSEA. CDR3 length: 10 residues. Trimming took off 4 bases at V and 8 bases at J, with 8 bases between the two ends. At the Johns Hopkins FTIC core, DNA taken from cultured CD4+ T cells was sequenced by way of the Oncomine TCR Beta short-read assay. Each CDR3 protein is one row after TCRdb ran MiXCR on the PCR reads. The table records thousands of distinct CDR3 sequences, roughly 60% of them present only once. Documented treatment: approximately 11-day PBMC culture with coronavirus spike peptide pools or control peptides (ViraFEST assay). Those CD4+ T cells from the unexposed donor predate the COVID-19 pandemic (2011-2018). On day 3 and again on day 7, fresh IL-2 medium was used to replace half the medium. With SARS-CoV-2 S/N and four cold-coronavirus spikes, unexposed-donor CD4+ T cells were probed, cells permitting.

The V and J genes are TRBV29-1 and TRBJ1-1; no clear D gene. The origin of this receptor is a human donor in good health. Specimen: CD4+ T cells from blood, cultured in vitro. The CDR3: CSVGGREAFF. CDR3 nucleotides: TGCAGCGTTGGAGGGAGAGAAGCTTTCTTT.